One and the same sample provided the 21 T cell receptor beta chains below, sequenced in a study of T cells in Graves' hyperthyroidism and ophthalmopathy. Amplification of TCR beta CDR3 regions used RNA as the template. RT-PCR in the first round (using the HTBI primer set) targeted the TCR CDR3. MiXCR, applied by TCRdb to the multiplex PCR reads, yields one record per CDR3 protein. The table includes about 380,000 distinct CDR3 sequences, about 13% detected once. The sample was blood. Receptors originate from a man aged 30-40 years with Graves' hyperthyroidism that later progressed to Graves' ophthalmopathy.

The chain uses TRBV6-1 and TRBJ1-2; unclear D gene. The CDR3 is 16 amino acids. From germline, CDR1 is MNHNS and CDR2 SASEGT. Trimming pared 1 base from V and 1 base from J, leaving 13 bases between. The DNA of the CDR3 is TGTGCCAGCAGTGAAGTGGGTGGCAGTTTTAACTATGGCTACACCTTC. It specifies CASSEVGGSFNYGYTF.

The V and J genes are TRBV4-1 and TRBJ2-4, with D hard to call. The V end lost 3 bases, the J end lost 0 bases, and 12 bases lay between the germline ends. Germline V gene data show CDR1 as MGHRA and CDR2 as YSYEKL. This CDR3 has 16 amino acids. CDR3: CASSQGLDLAKNIQYF. CDR3 DNA: TGCGCCAGCAGCCAGGGTCTTGACTTAGCCAAAAACATTCAGTACTTC.

Concerning this clonotype itself: Relative to the germline gene, one junction end is altered; a read error may explain this. This chain links TRBV28 with TRBJ1-5, with D unclear. The CDR3 runs 15 residues. The germline V gene encodes CDR1 MDHEN and CDR2 SYDVKM. CDR3 residues: CASSLRAVSNQPRHF. Here the CDR3 DNA reads TGTGCCAGCAGTTTAAGGGCGGTTAGCAATCAGCCCCGGCATTTT.

This clonotype was detected only a few times. J is TRBJ2-7 and V is TRBV5-1; either TRBD1 or TRBD2 may fit D (5 bases each). CDR1 is SGHRS and CDR2 is YFSETQ in the germline V gene. The CDR3 runs to 16 residues. V lost 6 bases and J 3 bases, leaving 22 bases between the germline ends. This CDR3 reads CASKLLGTNTFYEQYF. CDR3 in DNA: TGCGCCAGCAAACTACTGGGGACCAACACTTTCTACGAGCAGTACTTC.

The sample holds a few counts of this clonotype. This chain links TRBV19 with TRBJ1-4; D unclear. The germline CDR1 and CDR2 sequences are LNHDA and SQIVND (reference sequence). CDR3 length: 11 amino acids. Trimming pared 5 bases from V and 8 bases from J, leaving 6 bases between. The CDR3 nucleotides read TGTGCCAGTAGTCGAGTCGAAAAACTGTTTTTT. Its protein product is CASSRVEKLFF.

V and J are TRBV2 and TRBJ2-7, with D unresolved. Looked up from germline, CDR1 is SNHLY and CDR2 is FYNNEI. The V end was cut by 1 base, the J end by 0 bases, with 4 bases between. The CDR3 contains 13 residues. Here the CDR3 reads CASSEVPSYEQYF. Here the CDR3 DNA reads TGTGCCAGCAGTGAAGTTCCCTCCTACGAGCAGTACTTC.

This clonotype was seen repeatedly, ten times or more. V usage is TRBV6-2 or TRBV6-3 and J usage is TRBJ1-4; no reliable D call. V was shortened by 3 bases and J by 7 bases, with 6 bases between the two germline ends. The CDR3 extends over 12 amino acids. Germline assignment: CDR1 MNHEY and CDR2 SVGEGT. This CDR3 is CASSYFREKLFF. The CDR3 DNA sequence: TGTGCCAGCAGTTATTTTCGTGAAAAACTGTTTTTT.

The sample holds many counts of this clonotype. The genes are TRBV12-3 or TRBV12-4 and TRBJ2-7; possibly TRBD1 for D (6 bases). The CDR3 sequence is 14 residues long. The V and J ends lost 5 bases and 1 base respectively, with 12 bases between them. CDR3 coding DNA: TGTGCCAGCAGTAGATTACAGGGATCCTACGAGCAGTACTTC. Its translation: CASSRLQGSYEQYF.

This clonotype occurred a few times. The gene calls are TRBV7-3 and TRBJ2-5, with D perhaps given as TRBD1 or TRBD2 (6 bases each). The CDR3 runs 15 residues. Germline V gene data show CDR1 as SGHTA and CDR2 as FQGTGA. V dropped 0 bases and J dropped 5 bases, with 13 bases sitting between them. The CDR3 region is CASSLTPGARETQYF. DNA of the CDR3: TGTGCCAGCAGCTTAACCCCGGGGGCTAGGGAGACCCAGTACTTC.

This clonotype was counted at least ten times. V and J are TRBV7-6 and TRBJ2-1, with TRBD1 matching 8 bases. The ends lost 1 base at V and 4 bases at J; junction bases unmatched: 3. This CDR3 has 15 amino acids. Per the germline V gene, CDR1 is SGHVS and CDR2 is FNYEAQ. The CDR3 DNA sequence: TGTGCCAGCAGCTTAGGGACAGGGCCTTACAATGAGCAGTTCTTC. This encodes CASSLGTGPYNEQFF.

In its sample, this clonotype was seen many times. The chain couples TRBV30 to TRBJ1-1; a weak D match, TRBD1 (6 bases). Germline V gene lookup returns CDR1 GTSNPN and CDR2 SVGIG (reference sequence). This CDR3 comprises 15 residues. V was trimmed by 4 bases and J by 1 base, leaving 16 bases between them. The CDR3 loop is CAWTEGDLGNTEAFF. In nucleotides, the CDR3 is TGTGCCTGGACCGAGGGGGATTTGGGGAACACTGAAGCTTTCTTT.

In this sample, this clonotype turned up a few times. This chain links TRBV20-1 with TRBJ1-6; TRBD1 matches at 8 bases. CDR3 length equals 16 residues. CDR1 DFQATT and CDR2 SNEGSKA come from the germline V gene (reference sequence). The V segment lost 0 bases and the J segment 9 bases; nucleotides outside the gene matches: 10. This chain's CDR3 is CSARDLPDRDTSPLHF. CDR3 coding DNA: TGCAGTGCTAGAGATCTCCCGGACAGGGATACTTCACCCCTCCACTTT.

This clonotype was picked up many times. The V gene is TRBV28, the J gene TRBJ2-7; no definite D call. Germline values: CDR1 MDHEN, CDR2 SYDVKM. The germline V and J ends were trimmed by 2 bases and 6 bases, with 8 bases remaining between them. This CDR3 is built from 12 residues. CDR3: CASSLQSPEQYF. DNA of the CDR3: TGTGCCAGCAGTTTACAATCTCCCGAGCAGTACTTC.

This chain connects TRBV24-1 to TRBJ1-2; D uncertain. Per the germline V gene, CDR1 is KGHDR and CDR2 is SFDVKD. Deletions cut 1 base from V and 8 bases from J, with 4 bases between. This CDR3 has 11 residues. CDR3 in DNA: TGTGCCACCAGTGATTTCGAAGGCTACACCTTC. Protein: CATSDFEGYTF.

There are a few counts of this clonotype. The rearrangement links TRBV4-1 to TRBJ2-1; 12 positions agree with TRBD2. CDR3 length: 17 amino acids. The junction had 11 bases not matched to a gene; V was cut back by 2 bases and J by 9 bases. Germline-derived CDR1 and CDR2 are MGHRA and YSYEKL. CDR3 in amino acids: CASSQPSGGARKSEQFF. As DNA, the CDR3 is TGCGCCAGCAGCCAACCTAGCGGGGGGGCGAGGAAAAGTGAGCAGTTCTTC.

This clonotype showed up just a few times. The CDR3 DNA sequence: TGTGCCAGCAGCCCGCGGGGACTAGCGGGGGGGAAGACCCAGTACTTC. Residues: CASSPRGLAGGKTQYF. The J gene is TRBJ2-5, the V gene TRBV7-9; TRBD2 aligns across 16 bases. Looked up from germline, CDR1 is SEHNR and CDR2 is FQNEAQ (reference sequence). This CDR3 has 16 residues. V trimming: 5 bases; J trimming: 6 bases; junction bases outside the gene matches: 6.

The chain links TRBV7-8 to TRBJ2-1, with D perhaps given as TRBD1 or TRBD2 (6 bases each). Germline assignment: CDR1 SGHVS and CDR2 FQNEAQ. The V end was cut by 7 bases, the J end by 1 base, with 17 bases between. CDR3 length: 16 amino acids. The CDR3 DNA reads TGTGCCAGCATACCATTTCGGGGGCGGTCCTACAATGAGCAGTTCTTC. Its protein product is CASIPFRGRSYNEQFF.

The sample holds many counts of this clonotype. DNA of the CDR3: TGTGCCAGCAGTTACGGGACCCAGTACTTC. This gives the protein CASSYGTQYF. V gene TRBV6-2 or TRBV6-3 combines with J gene TRBJ2-5; D is undetermined. The CDR3 is 10 amino acids. Trimming pared 2 bases from V and 7 bases from J, leaving 2 bases between. Germline V gene sequence: CDR1 MNHEY, CDR2 SVGEGT.

This clonotype appeared many times. The CDR3 DNA reads as TGTGCCAGCAGTTTAAAGAGGGATTGGGGCTACACCTTC. This sequence encodes CASSLKRDWGYTF. The chain carries TRBV12-3 or TRBV12-4 and TRBJ1-2; no clear D gene. CDR3 length: 13 residues. The V end lost 2 bases, the J end lost 8 bases, and 12 bases lay between the germline ends.

This chain connects TRBV7-9 to TRBJ1-2, with 7 positions matching TRBD1. Germline-derived CDR1 and CDR2 are SEHNR and FQNEAQ (reference sequence). The CDR3 totals 13 residues. The V and J ends lost 4 bases and 3 bases, in that order; junction bases with no gene match: 2. This chain's CDR3 is CASSSTGHYGYTF. The CDR3 region has the DNA TGTGCCAGCAGCTCGACAGGGCACTATGGCTACACCTTC.

Ten or more counts support this clonotype. This chain connects TRBV2 to TRBJ1-6, with a possible D match to TRBD1 (6 bases). The germline CDR1 and CDR2 sequences are SNHLY and FYNNEI. Trimming cost V 4 bases and J 0 bases, with 22 bases left between them. The CDR3 spans 20 residues. This CDR3 is CASSAPAGGGGFSYNSPLHF. CDR3 in DNA: TGTGCCAGCAGTGCCCCCGCGGGGGGGGGCGGTTTCTCCTATAATTCACCCCTCCACTTT.